Listed below are T cell receptor beta chains from one sample, sequenced in a study of T cells after yellow fever vaccination. TCRdb reanalysed the 5' RACE reads using MiXCR and keeps one entry per CDR3 protein. Found here are around 310,000 distinct CDR3 sequences, about 4% of them singletons; the top ten hold about 24%. The sequencing here drew on PBMCs, taken 5 days after the yellow fever booster vaccination. Every receptor here comes from a man aged 18 to 29 who received the YFV17D yellow fever vaccine. CDR3s include the opening cysteine and the closing phenylalanine or tryptophan. A D gene is named only where the DNA matches it firmly. Only some rows state a clone size, as once, few, many or a class for expanded clones.

>TRBV7-9|.|TRBJ2-5|few
TGTGCCAGCAGCCCTGGGGCCCTATTCCAAGAGACCCAGTACTTC
CASSPGALFQETQYF
>TRBV4-3|TRBD1|TRBJ2-2|many
TGCGCCAGCAGCCATACAGGGGGCAGGTTGAACACCGGGGAGCTGTTTTTT
CASSHTGGRLNTGELFF
>TRBV6-5|TRBD1|TRBJ2-1|.
TGTGCCAGCAGAATAAGGACAGGGGCCTACAATGAGCAGTTCTTC
CASRIRTGAYNEQFF
>TRBV7-3|TRBD2|TRBJ2-3|.
TGTGCCAGCAGCTTCGGGGGGGGCCGGGGCACAGATACGCAGTATTTT
CASSFGGGRGTDTQYF
>TRBV7-2|TRBD1|TRBJ2-7|.
TGTGCCAGCAGCTTAAGTTTCGGACAGGGCTACGAGCAGTACTTC
CASSLSFGQGYEQYF
>TRBV4-1|TRBD1|TRBJ1-5|.
TGCGCCAGCAGCCCCGGACAGGGGATAAGGAATCAGCCCCAGCATTTT
CASSPGQGIRNQPQHF
>TRBV7-3|.|TRBJ2-2|.
TGTGCCAGCAGCTTAATACGGGACACCGGGGAGCTGTTTTTT
CASSLIRDTGELFF
>TRBV6-6|.|TRBJ2-7|few
TGTGCCAGCAAGCCAGGACGGGTCTCCTACGAGCAGTACTTC
CASKPGRVSYEQYF
>TRBV21-1|.|TRBJ1-2|.
.
CASSKVGTGAGYTF
>TRBV4-3|TRBD2|TRBJ2-5|many
TGCGCCAGCAGCCTGGGACTAGCGCCCTCCCTGTACCAAGAGACCCAGTACTTC
CASSLGLAPSLYQETQYF
>TRBV9|TRBD1|TRBJ1-6|.
TGTGCCAGCAGCAGGGGACAGATATATTCACCCCTCCACTTT
CASSRGQIYSPLHF
>TRBV5-1|.|TRBJ1-1|few
TGCGCCAGCAGCTTGTTCGCCAACACTGAAGCTTTCTTT
CASSLFANTEAFF
>TRBV14|.|TRBJ2-4|many
TGTGCCAGCAGCCAAGACGGAGCCAAAAACATTCAGTACTTC
CASSQDGAKNIQYF
>TRBV7-9|.|TRBJ1-2|.
TGTGCCAGCAGCTTCCGGAGGGGGAATGGCTACACCTTC
CASSFRRGNGYTF
>TRBV25-1|.|TRBJ2-1|.
TGTGCCAGCAGTGAATATCACCTACCTAAGGACAATGAGCAGTTCTTC
CASSEYHLPKDNEQFF
>TRBV18|TRBD2|TRBJ2-3|many
TGTGCCAGCTCACCGACCGGGACTAGCGGGGGATTAGATACGCAGTATTTT
CASSPTGTSGGLDTQYF
>TRBV7-2|TRBD2|TRBJ2-5|many
TGTGCCAGCAGCGTGGGGACTAGCGCTTTCCAAGAGACCCAGTACTTC
CASSVGTSAFQETQYF
>TRBV6-2/TRBV6-3|.|TRBJ1-1|many
TGTGCCAGCAGTTACGGATCTGAAGCTTTCTTT
CASSYGSEAFF
>TRBV30|TRBD1|TRBJ2-7|few
TGTGCCTGGGCCGGGACAGGGACGCGTGGCGAGCAGTACTTC
CAWAGTGTRGEQYF
>TRBV7-6|TRBD2|TRBJ2-5|many
TGTGCCAGCAGCTTATTGGGTCCCCTGGCGGGGGGGCAAGAGACCCAGTACTTC
CASSLLGPLAGGQETQYF
>TRBV7-2|.|TRBJ1-6|few
TGTGCCAGCAGCTTAGCTATCGCCTCACCCCTCCACTTT
CASSLAIASPLHF
>TRBV5-1|.|TRBJ1-6|.
TGCGCCAGCAGCCCCCTCAGCGCAAGCTCCTATAATTCACCCCTCCACTTT
CASSPLSASSYNSPLHF
>TRBV11-2|TRBD2|TRBJ2-3|many
TGTGCCAGCAGCCGACGACGGACTAGCGGGGGGGCAGATACGCAGTATTTT
CASSRRRTSGGADTQYF
>TRBV4-1|.|TRBJ2-3|.
TGCGCCAGCAGCCACCCCCCCGGGGGCACAGATACGCAGTATTTT
CASSHPPGGTDTQYF
>TRBV4-3|.|TRBJ1-1|.
TGCGCCAGCAGCCAAGATATCGCAGCAGGGCTGAACACTGAAGCTTTCTTT
CASSQDIAAGLNTEAFF
>TRBV7-3|.|TRBJ2-2|.
TGTGCCAGCAGCTCAGACAACACCGGGGAGCTGTTTTTT
CASSSDNTGELFF
>TRBV6-5|.|TRBJ1-5|few
TGTGCCAGCATTTACCGTAAGGGTTGGGGCAATCAGCCCCAGCATTTT
CASIYRKGWGNQPQHF
>TRBV7-3|.|TRBJ2-2|many
TGTGCCAGCAGCCCTCAAACCGGGGCGAACACCGGGGAGCTGTTTTTT
CASSPQTGANTGELFF